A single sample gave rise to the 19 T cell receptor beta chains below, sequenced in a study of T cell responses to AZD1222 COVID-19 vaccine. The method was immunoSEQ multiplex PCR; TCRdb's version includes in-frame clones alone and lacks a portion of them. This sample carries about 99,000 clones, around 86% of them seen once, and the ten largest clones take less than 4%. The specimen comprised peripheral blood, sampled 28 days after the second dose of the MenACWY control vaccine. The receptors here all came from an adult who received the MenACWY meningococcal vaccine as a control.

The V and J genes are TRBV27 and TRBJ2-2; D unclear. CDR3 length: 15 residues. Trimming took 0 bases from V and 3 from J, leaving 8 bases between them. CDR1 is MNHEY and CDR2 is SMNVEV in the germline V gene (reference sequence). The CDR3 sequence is CASSLSGPDTGELFF. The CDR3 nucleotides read TGTGCCAGCAGTTTATCGGGCCCCGACACCGGGGAGCTGTTTTTT.

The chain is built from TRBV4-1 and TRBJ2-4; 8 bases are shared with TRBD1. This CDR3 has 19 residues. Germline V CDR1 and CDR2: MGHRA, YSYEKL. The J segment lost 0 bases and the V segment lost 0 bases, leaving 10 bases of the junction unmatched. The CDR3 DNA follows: TGCGCCAGCAGCCAAGAAGCAGGGGGCGGTCATTCAGCCAAAAACATTCAGTACTTC. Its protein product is CASSQEAGGGHSAKNIQYF.

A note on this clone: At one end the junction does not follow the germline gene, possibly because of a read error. CDR3 sequence: CSVETPDRAGDVF. The CDR3 DNA sequence: TGCAGCGTTGAAACCCCGGACAGGGCGGGCGATGTCTTC. The chain has TRBV29-1 and TRBJ1-2, with 8 bases aligning to TRBD1. CDR1 is SQVTM and CDR2 is ANQGSEA in the germline V gene. This CDR3 is 13 amino acids long.

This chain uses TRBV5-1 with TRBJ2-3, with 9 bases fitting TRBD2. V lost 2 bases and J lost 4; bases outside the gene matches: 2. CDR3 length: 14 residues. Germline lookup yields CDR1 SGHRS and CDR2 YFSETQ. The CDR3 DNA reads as TGCGCCAGCAGCTTTAGCGGGGGTGCAGATACGCAGTATTTT. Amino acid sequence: CASSFSGGADTQYF.

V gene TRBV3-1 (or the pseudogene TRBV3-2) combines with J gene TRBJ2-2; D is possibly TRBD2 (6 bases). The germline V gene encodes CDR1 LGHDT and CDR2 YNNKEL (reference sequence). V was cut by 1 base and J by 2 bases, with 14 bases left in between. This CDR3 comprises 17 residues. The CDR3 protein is CASSQGHLAPNTGELFF. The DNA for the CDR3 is TGTGCCAGCAGCCAAGGCCACCTAGCGCCTAACACCGGGGAGCTGTTTTTT.

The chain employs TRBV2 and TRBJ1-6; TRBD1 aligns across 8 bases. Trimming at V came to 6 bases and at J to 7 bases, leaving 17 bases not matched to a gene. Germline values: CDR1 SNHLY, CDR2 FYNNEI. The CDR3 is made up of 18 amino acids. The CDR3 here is CASSSDRLGQVINSPLHF. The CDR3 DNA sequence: TGTGCCAGCAGCAGCGATCGCTTGGGACAGGTGATAAATTCACCCCTCCACTTT.

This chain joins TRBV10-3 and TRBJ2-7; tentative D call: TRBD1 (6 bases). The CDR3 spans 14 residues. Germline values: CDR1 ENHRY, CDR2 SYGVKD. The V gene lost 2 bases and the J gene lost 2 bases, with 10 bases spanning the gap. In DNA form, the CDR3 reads TGTGCCATCAGTGAGAAGACAGGAGCCTACGAGCAGTACTTC. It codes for CAISEKTGAYEQYF.

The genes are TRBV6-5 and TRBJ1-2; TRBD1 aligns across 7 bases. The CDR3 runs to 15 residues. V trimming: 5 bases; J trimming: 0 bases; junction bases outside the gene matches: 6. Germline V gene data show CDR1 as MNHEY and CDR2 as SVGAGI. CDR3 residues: CASSTTGEPNYGYTF. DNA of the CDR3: TGTGCCAGCAGTACAACAGGGGAACCTAACTATGGCTACACCTTC.

CDR3 nucleotide sequence: TGTGCCATCACAGGGCTTGGGCAAGAGACCCAGTACTTC. Translation gives CAITGLGQETQYF. V gene TRBV3-1 (or the pseudogene TRBV3-2) combines with J gene TRBJ2-5; D is perhaps TRBD1 (6 bases). Trimming removed 10 bases from V and 2 bases from J, with 14 bases in between. The CDR3 extends over 13 amino acids. The germline CDR1 and CDR2 sequences are LGHDT and YNNKEL (reference sequence).

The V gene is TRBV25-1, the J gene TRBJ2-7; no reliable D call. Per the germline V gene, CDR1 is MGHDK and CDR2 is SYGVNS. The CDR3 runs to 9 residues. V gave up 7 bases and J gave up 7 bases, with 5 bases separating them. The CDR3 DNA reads TGTGCCAGCACGGAAGAGCAGTACTTC. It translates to CASTEEQYF.

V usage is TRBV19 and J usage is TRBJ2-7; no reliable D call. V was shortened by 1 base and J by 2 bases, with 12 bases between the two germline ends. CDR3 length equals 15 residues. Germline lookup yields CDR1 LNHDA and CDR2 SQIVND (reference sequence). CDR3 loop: CASSIGGYRPYEQYF. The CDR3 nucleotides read TGTGCCAGTAGTATAGGGGGTTACCGGCCCTACGAGCAGTACTTC.

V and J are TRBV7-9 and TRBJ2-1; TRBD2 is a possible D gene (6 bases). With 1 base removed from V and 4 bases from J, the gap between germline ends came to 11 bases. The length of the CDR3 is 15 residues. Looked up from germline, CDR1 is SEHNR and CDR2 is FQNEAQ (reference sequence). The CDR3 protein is CASSLGRDSYNEQFF. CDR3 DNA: TGTGCCAGCAGCTTAGGTCGGGACTCATACAATGAGCAGTTCTTC.

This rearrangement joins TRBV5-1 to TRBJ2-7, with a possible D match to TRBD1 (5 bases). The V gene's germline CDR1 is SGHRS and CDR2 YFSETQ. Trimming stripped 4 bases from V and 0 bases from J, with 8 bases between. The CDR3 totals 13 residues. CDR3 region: CASSLQVSYEQYF. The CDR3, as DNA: TGCGCCAGCAGCCTACAGGTCTCCTACGAGCAGTACTTC.

CDR3 region: CASSFQGNQPQHF. The CDR3 DNA follows: TGTGCCAGCAGTTTTCAGGGCAATCAGCCCCAGCATTTT. The chain uses TRBV28 and TRBJ1-5; no clear D. This CDR3 comprises 13 residues. The V end was cut by 3 bases, the J end by 2 bases, with 5 bases between. Germline V gene lookup returns CDR1 MDHEN and CDR2 SYDVKM.

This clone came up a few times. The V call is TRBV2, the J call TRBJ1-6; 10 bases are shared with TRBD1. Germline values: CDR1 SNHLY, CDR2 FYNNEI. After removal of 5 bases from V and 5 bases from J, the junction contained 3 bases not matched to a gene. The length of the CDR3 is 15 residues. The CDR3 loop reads CASSRQGADNSPLHF. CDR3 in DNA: TGTGCCAGCAGTCGACAGGGGGCTGATAATTCACCCCTCCACTTT.

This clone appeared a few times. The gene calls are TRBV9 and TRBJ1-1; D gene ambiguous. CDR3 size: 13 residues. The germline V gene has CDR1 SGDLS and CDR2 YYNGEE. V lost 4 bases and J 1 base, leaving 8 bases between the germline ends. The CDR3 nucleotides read TGTGCCAGCAGCAAACGATGGAACACTGAAGCTTTCTTT. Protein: CASSKRWNTEAFF.

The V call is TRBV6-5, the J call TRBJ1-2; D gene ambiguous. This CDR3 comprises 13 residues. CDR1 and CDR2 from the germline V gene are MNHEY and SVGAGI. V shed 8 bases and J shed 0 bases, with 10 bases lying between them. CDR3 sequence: CASSELPNYGYTF. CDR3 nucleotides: TGTGCCAGCTCGGAACTGCCTAACTATGGCTACACCTTC.

The CDR3 sequence is CASSSRQGKDGYSNQPQHF. CDR3 bases: TGTGCCAGCAGCTCAAGACAGGGAAAGGACGGCTATAGCAATCAGCCCCAGCATTTT. The genes are TRBV3-1 (or the pseudogene TRBV3-2) and TRBJ1-5; 7 positions agree with TRBD1. V dropped 5 bases and J dropped 0; count of bases not matched to a gene: 16. This CDR3 comprises 19 residues. Germline assignment: CDR1 LGHDT and CDR2 YNNKEL (reference sequence).

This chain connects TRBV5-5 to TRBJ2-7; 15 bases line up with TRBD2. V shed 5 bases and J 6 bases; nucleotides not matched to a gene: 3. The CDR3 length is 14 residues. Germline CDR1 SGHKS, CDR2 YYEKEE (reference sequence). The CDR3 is CASREGLAGGEQYF. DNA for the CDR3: TGTGCCAGCAGGGAGGGACTAGCGGGGGGCGAGCAGTACTTC.